Listed here are 9 T cell receptor beta chains from one sample, sequenced in a study of blood T cell repertoires in COVID-19. Clones were read by immunoSEQ multiplex PCR, and TCRdb kept only the in-frame ones, dropping some. The data hold around 250,000 clones, with 70% to 90% observed a single time. The material sequenced was PBMCs or T cells enriched from blood (not recorded which). The receptors here all came from a woman aged 45-59 years who had been exposed to COVID-19.

This clone has just a few counts. The rearrangement uses TRBV1 and TRBJ2-7; TRBD2, the D gene given by the table, was not confirmed from the DNA. TRBV1 is listed as a pseudogene. CDR3 length: 14 amino acids. CDR3 DNA sequence: TGCACCAGCAGCCAACCAGCGGGGCATTACGAGCAGTACTTC. It is translated as CTSSQPAGHYEQYF.

The rearrangement uses TRBV3-1 (or the pseudogene TRBV3-2) and TRBJ1-1; 8 nucleotides agree with TRBD1. Trimming took 0 bases from V and 9 from J; bases not matched to a gene: 15. CDR3 length: 17 residues. Per the germline V gene, CDR1 is LGHDT and CDR2 is YNNKEL (reference sequence). DNA for the CDR3: TGTGCCAGCAGCCAAGACCGGGGGCGACAGGGGAAAGTCAAAGCTTTCTTT. It is translated as CASSQDRGRQGKVKAFF.

This rearrangement joins TRBV19 to TRBJ2-1; 11 nucleotides agree with TRBD2. The CDR3 runs 17 residues. V shed 1 base, J shed 4 bases, and the junction held 6 bases outside the gene matches. CDR1 is LNHDA, CDR2 SQIVND, per germline (reference sequence). CDR3 sequence: CASSIAPGLAGYNEQFF. CDR3 sequence (DNA): TGTGCCAGTAGTATAGCCCCCGGACTAGCGGGTTACAATGAGCAGTTCTTC.

The chain joins TRBV10-3 to TRBJ1-2; a possible D gene is TRBD1 (6 bases). CDR1 ENHRY and CDR2 SYGVKD come from the germline V gene. V shed 2 bases and J shed 5 bases, with 18 bases lying between them. The CDR3 consists of 16 residues. The CDR3 protein is CAISEPSQGKGYGYTF. The CDR3 coding sequence is TGTGCCATCAGTGAGCCATCCCAGGGGAAGGGTTATGGCTACACCTTC.

J is TRBJ1-1 and V is TRBV6-4, with TRBD1 as a possible D gene (5 bases). The V gene lost 3 bases and the J gene lost 5 bases, with 13 bases spanning the gap. Germline loops: CDR1 MRHNA, CDR2 SNTAGT. The CDR3 sequence is 14 residues long. CDR3 protein: CASSELRDSTEAFF. The CDR3 nucleotides read TGTGCCAGCAGTGAACTCAGGGATTCGACTGAAGCTTTCTTT.

The V and J genes are TRBV6-1 and TRBJ2-2, with a tentative D call TRBD2 (6 bases). CDR3 size: 15 residues. Deletions cut 0 bases from V and 6 bases from J, with 11 bases between. Germline CDR1 is MNHNS and CDR2 is SASEGT. The CDR3 region has the DNA TGTGCCAGCAGTGAAGCGCAAGGAGGGGCCGGGGAGCTGTTTTTT. Its protein product is CASSEAQGGAGELFF.

The sample holds one count of this clone. Other DNA sequences from this sample encode an identical CDR3 as well. DNA for the CDR3: TGTGCCAGCTCACCGGGAGGGAGCACAGATACGCAGTATTTT. Translated, it gives CASSPGGSTDTQYF. The chain links TRBV18 to TRBJ2-3, with TRBD2 matching over 7 bases. Germline V gene data show CDR1 as KGHSH and CDR2 as LQKENI. Unmatched junction bases numbered 0, after V lost 3 bases and J lost 0 bases. This CDR3 region has 14 residues.

This clone occurred a few times. V gene TRBV29-1 combines with J gene TRBJ1-3; D not certain. The CDR3 is made up of 15 amino acids. CDR1 is SQVTM, CDR2 ANQGSEA, per germline. Trimming pared 4 bases from V and 4 bases from J, leaving 17 bases between. In DNA, the CDR3 is TGCAGCGTTGGAGGAGGGCTCTCGGGAGGAAACACCATATATTTT. Translation gives CSVGGGLSGGNTIYF.

The chain carries TRBV6-2 or TRBV6-3 and TRBJ2-1, with D uncertain. The CDR3 consists of 13 residues. Germline V gene sequence: CDR1 MNHEY, CDR2 SVGEGT. V lost 0 bases and J lost 9, with 9 bases in between. Here the CDR3 DNA reads TGTGCCAGCAGTTACTCCCAGGTGGCTGAGCAGTTCTTC. Its translation: CASSYSQVAEQFF.